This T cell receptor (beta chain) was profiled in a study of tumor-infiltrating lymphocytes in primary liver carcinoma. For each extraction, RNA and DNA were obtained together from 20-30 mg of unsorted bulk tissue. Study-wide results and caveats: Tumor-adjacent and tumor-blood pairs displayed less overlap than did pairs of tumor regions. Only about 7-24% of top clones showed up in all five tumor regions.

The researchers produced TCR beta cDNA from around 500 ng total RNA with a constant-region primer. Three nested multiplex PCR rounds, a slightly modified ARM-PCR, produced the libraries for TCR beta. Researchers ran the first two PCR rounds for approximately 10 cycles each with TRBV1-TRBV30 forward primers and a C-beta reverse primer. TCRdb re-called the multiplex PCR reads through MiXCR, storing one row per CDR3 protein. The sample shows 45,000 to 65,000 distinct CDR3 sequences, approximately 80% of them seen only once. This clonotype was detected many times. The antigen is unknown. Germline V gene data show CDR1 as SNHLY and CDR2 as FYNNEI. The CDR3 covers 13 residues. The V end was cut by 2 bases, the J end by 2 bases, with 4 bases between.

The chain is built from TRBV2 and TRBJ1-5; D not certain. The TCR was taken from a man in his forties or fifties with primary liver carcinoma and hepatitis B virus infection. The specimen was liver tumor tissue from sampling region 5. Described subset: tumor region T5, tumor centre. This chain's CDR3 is CASSELRNQPQHF. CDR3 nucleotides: TGTGCCAGCAGTGAATTACGCAATCAGCCCCAGCATTTT.